This T cell receptor (beta chain) was profiled in a study of early T cells in non-severe SARS-CoV-2 infection. Overall study results and limits: Lookups in VDJdb leaned toward anti-spike CD8 responses and missed private and CD4 specificities.

TCRdb re-called the 5' RACE reads through MiXCR, storing one row per CDR3 protein. The sample lists 55,000 to 70,000 distinct CDR3 sequences; 5.5% to 6.5% were seen once. As concerns this clonotype: Its antigen remains unknown. One base away lies a much larger clone, so this may be a sequencing read error.

The CDR3 is 15 residues long. V lost 5 bases to trimming and J lost 8 bases; unmatched junction nucleotides: 9. Input material: whole blood. This rearrangement joins TRBV12-3 or TRBV12-4 to TRBJ2-1; 10 bases fit TRBD2. The TCR was taken from an adult who was a healthcare worker with PCR-confirmed SARS-CoV-2 infection or an uninfected control (not recorded which). DNA of the CDR3: TGTGCCAGCAGTCCTCTAGCGGGAGTCCGGGATGAGCAGTTCTTC. This sequence encodes CASSPLAGVRDEQFF.